Described below is a single T cell receptor beta chain sequence and its context. What it recognizes is unknown. The data derive from a study of beta chain features in type 1 diabetes. The sequenced template was cDNA made from the entire isolated RNA. The data were produced by immunoSEQ multiplex PCR, yet TCRdb's version contains in-frame clones alone and is incomplete. The table lists 20,000 to 25,000 clones, about 71% of them singletons. The CDR3 consists of 14 residues. V was pared by 4 bases and J by 5 bases, with 14 bases between. CDR1 and CDR2 (germline): WNHNN, SYGVQD (reference sequence). General study results and limits: Among patients, naive, central memory and Treg TCRB repertoires appeared more similar than among healthy donors. Researchers report that Type 1 diabetes patients had moderately but significantly shorter TCRB CDR3s across all four CD4+ subsets. Small HLA sub-analyses could not settle whether HLA shapes TCRB rearrangement.

The chain is built from TRBV10-1 and TRBJ1-2; a weak D match, TRBD1 (6 bases). The receptor was isolated from a woman aged 40 to 49 with type 1 diabetes. Sequences were obtained from stem cell memory CD4+ T cells from blood. The CDR3 coding sequence is TGCGCCAGCAGTGGAAACAGGGCTCGATATGGCTACACCTTC. Amino acid sequence: CASSGNRARYGYTF.